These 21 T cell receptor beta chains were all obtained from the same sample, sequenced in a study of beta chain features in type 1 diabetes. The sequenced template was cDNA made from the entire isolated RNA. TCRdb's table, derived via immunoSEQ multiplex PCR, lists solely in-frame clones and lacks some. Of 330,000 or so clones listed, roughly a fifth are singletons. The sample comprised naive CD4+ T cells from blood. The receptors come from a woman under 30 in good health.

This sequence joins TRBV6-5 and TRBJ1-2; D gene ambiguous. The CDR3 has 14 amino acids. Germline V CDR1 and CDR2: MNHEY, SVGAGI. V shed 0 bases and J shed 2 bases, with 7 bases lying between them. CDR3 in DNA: TGTGCCAGCAGTTACTCTTTCCAGAACTATGGCTACACCTTC. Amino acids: CASSYSFQNYGYTF.

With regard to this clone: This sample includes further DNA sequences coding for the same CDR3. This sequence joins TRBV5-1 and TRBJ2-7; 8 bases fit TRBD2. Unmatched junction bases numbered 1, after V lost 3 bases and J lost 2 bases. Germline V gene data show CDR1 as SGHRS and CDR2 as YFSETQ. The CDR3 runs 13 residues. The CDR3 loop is CASSYGGAYEQYF. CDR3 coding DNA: TGCGCCAGCAGCTACGGGGGGGCCTACGAGCAGTACTTC.

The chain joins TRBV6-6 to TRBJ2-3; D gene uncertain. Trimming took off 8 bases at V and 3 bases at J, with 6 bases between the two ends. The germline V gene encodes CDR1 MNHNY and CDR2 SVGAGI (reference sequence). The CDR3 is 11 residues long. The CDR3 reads CASGLTDTQYF. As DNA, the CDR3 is TGTGCCAGCGGCTTGACAGATACGCAGTATTTT.

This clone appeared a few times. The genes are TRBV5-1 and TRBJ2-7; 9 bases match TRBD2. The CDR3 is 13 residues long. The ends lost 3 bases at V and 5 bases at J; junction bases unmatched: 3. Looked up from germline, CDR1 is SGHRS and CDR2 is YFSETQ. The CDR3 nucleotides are TGCGCCAGCAGCTGGGAGCGGGAGGACGAGCAGTACTTC. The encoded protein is CASSWEREDEQYF.

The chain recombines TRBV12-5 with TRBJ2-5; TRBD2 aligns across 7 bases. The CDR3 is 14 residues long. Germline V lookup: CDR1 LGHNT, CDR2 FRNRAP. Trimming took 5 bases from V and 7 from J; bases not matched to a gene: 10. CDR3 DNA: TGTGCTAGTGGTCGGAGCGGGGCCGGCGGGACCCAGTACTTC. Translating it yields CASGRSGAGGTQYF. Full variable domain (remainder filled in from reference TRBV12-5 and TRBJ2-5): DARVTQTPRHKVTEMGQEVTMRCQPILGHNTVFWYRQTMMQGLELLAYFRNRAPLDDSGMPKDRFSAEMPDATLATLKIQPSEPRDSAVYFCASGRSGAGGTQYFGPGTRLLVL.

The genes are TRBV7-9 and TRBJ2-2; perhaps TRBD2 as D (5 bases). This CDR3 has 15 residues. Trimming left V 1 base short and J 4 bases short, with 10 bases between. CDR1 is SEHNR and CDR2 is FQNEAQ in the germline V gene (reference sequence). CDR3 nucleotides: TGTGCCAGCAGCTTAGAGGGCGGGCCCACCGGGGAGCTGTTTTTT. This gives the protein CASSLEGGPTGELFF. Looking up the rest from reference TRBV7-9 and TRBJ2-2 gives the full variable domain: DTGVSQNPRHKITKRGQNVTFRCDPISEHNRLYWYRQTLGQGPEFLTYFQNEAQLEKSRLLSDRFSAERPKGSFSTLEIQRTEQGDSAMYLCASSLEGGPTGELFFGEGSRLTVL.

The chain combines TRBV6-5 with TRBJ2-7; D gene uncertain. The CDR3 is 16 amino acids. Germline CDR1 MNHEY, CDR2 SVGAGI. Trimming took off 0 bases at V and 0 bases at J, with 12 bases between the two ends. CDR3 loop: CASSYSIGGFSYEQYF. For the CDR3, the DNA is TGTGCCAGCAGTTACTCGATTGGTGGCTTCTCCTACGAGCAGTACTTC.

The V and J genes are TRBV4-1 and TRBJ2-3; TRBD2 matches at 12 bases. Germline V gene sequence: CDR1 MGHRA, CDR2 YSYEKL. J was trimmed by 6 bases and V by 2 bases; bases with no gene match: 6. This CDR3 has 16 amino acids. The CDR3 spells CASSQPTSGRGDTQYF. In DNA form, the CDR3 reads TGCGCCAGCAGCCAACCGACTAGCGGGAGAGGGGATACGCAGTATTTT.

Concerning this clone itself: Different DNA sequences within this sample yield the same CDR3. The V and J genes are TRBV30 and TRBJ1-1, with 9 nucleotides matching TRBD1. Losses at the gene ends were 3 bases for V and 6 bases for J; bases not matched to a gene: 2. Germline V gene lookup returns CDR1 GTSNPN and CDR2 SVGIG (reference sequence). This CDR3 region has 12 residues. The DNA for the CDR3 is TGTGCCTGGAGCGGACAGGGGTCTGAAGCTTTCTTT. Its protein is CAWSGQGSEAFF.

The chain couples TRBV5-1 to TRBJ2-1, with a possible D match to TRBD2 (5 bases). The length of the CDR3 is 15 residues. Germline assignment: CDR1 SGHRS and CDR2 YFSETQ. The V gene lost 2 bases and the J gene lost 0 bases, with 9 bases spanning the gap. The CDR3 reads CASSFPGSSYNEQFF. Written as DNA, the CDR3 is TGCGCCAGCAGCTTCCCGGGGAGCTCCTACAATGAGCAGTTCTTC.

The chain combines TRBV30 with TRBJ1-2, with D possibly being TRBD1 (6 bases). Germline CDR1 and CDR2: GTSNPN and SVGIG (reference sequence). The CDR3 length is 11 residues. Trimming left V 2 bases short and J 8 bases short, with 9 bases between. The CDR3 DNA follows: TGTGCCTGGAGTCAGGGGAGAGGCTACACCTTC. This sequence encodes CAWSQGRGYTF.

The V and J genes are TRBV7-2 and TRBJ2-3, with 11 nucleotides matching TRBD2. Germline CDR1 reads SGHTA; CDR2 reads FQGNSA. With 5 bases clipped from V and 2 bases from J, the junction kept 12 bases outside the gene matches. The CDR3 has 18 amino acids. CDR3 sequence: CASSPRALSGRATDTQYF. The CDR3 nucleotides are TGTGCCAGCAGCCCCCGGGCCCTTAGCGGGAGGGCCACAGATACGCAGTATTTT. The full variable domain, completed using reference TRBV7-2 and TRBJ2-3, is GAGVSQSPSNKVTEKGKDVELRCDPISGHTALYWYRQSLGQGLEFLIYFQGNSAPDKSGLPSDRFSAERTGGSVSTLTIQRTQQEDSAVYLCASSPRALSGRATDTQYFGPGTRLTVL.

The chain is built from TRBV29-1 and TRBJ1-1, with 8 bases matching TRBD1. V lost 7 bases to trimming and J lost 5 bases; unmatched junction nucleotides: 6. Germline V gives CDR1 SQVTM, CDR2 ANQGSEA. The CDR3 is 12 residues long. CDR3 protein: CSAWTGRTEAFF. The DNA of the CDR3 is TGCAGCGCCTGGACAGGGAGGACTGAAGCTTTCTTT.

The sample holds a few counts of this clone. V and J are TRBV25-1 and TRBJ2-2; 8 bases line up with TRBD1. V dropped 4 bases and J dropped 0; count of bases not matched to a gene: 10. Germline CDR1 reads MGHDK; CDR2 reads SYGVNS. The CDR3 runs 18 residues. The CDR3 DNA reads TGTGCCAGCAGTGGACCGGGACAGGTTGTAGCGAACACCGGGGAGCTGTTTTTT. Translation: CASSGPGQVVANTGELFF.

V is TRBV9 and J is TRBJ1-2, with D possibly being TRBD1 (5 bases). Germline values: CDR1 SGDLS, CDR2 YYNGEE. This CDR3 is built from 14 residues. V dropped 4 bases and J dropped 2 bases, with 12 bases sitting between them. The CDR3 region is CASSLSTGNYGYTF. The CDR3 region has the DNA TGTGCCAGCAGCCTAAGCACAGGCAACTATGGCTACACCTTC. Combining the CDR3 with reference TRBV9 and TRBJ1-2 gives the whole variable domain DSGVTQTPKHLITATGQRVTLRCSPRSGDLSVYWYQQSLDQGLQFLIQYYNGEERAKGNILERFSAQQFPDLHSELNLSSLELGDSALYFCASSLSTGNYGYTFGSGTRLTVV.

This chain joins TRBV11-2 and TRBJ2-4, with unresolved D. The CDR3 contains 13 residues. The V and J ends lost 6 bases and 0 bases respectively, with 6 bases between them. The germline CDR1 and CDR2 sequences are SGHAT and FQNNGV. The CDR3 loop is CASSALAKNIQYF. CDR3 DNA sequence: TGTGCCAGCAGTGCGCTAGCCAAAAACATTCAGTACTTC.

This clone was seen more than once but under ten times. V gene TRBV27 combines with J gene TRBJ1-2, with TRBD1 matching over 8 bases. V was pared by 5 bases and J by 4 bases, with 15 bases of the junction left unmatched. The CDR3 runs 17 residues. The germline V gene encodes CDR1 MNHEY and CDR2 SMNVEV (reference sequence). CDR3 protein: CASSLKKQGVRGYGYTF. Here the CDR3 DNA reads TGTGCCAGCAGTCTGAAGAAACAGGGGGTAAGGGGCTATGGCTACACCTTC.

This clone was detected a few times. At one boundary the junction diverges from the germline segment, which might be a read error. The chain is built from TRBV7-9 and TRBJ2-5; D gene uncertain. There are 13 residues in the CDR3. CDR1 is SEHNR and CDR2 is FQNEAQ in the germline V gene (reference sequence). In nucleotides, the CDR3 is TGCGCCAGCAGCCAAAACCGCAGGGAGACCCAGTACTTC. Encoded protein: CASSQNRRETQYF.

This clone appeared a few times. CDR3 coding DNA: TGTGCCAGCAGCGCCCTTTCACAGGGGGGTGCTTTCTTT. Protein sequence: CASSALSQGGAFF. The chain links TRBV9 to TRBJ1-1, with 8 bases that match TRBD1. Germline loops: CDR1 SGDLS, CDR2 YYNGEE. The V and J ends lost 3 bases and 11 bases, in that order; junction bases with no gene match: 9. The CDR3 spans 13 residues. The full variable domain, completed using reference TRBV9 and TRBJ1-1, is DSGVTQTPKHLITATGQRVTLRCSPRSGDLSVYWYQQSLDQGLQFLIQYYNGEERAKGNILERFSAQQFPDLHSELNLSSLELGDSALYFCASSALSQGGAFFGQGTRLTVV.

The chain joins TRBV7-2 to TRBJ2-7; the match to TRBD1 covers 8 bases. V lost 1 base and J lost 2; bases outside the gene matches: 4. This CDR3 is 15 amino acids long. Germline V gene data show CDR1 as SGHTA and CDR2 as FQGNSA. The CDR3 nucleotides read TGTGCCAGCAGCTTAGTTCTGACAGGGGCCTACGAGCAGTACTTC. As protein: CASSLVLTGAYEQYF.

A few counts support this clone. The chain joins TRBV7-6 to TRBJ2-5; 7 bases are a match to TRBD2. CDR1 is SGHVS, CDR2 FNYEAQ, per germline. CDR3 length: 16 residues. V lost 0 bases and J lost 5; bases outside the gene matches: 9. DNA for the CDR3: TGTGCCAGCAGCTTAGCCCCCACTAGCGACGGGGAGACCCAGTACTTC. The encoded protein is CASSLAPTSDGETQYF.